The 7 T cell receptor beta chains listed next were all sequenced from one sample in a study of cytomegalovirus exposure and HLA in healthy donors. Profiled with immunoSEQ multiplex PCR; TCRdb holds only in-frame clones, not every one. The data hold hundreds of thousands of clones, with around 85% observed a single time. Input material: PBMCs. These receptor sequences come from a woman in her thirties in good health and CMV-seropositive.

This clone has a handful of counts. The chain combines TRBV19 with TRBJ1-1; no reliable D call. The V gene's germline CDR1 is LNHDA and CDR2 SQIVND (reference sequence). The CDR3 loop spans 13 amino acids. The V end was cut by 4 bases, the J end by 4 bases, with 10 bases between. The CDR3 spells CASSKWEATEAFF. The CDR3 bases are TGTGCCAGTAGTAAGTGGGAGGCCACTGAAGCTTTCTTT.

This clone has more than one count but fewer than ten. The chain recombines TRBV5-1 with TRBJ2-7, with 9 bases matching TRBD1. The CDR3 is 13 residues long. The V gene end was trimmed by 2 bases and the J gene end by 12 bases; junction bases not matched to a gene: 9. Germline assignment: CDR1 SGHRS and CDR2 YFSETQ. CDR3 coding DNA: TGCGCCAGCAGCTTTAACCTTGGGACAGGGACGTACTTC. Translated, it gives CASSFNLGTGTYF.

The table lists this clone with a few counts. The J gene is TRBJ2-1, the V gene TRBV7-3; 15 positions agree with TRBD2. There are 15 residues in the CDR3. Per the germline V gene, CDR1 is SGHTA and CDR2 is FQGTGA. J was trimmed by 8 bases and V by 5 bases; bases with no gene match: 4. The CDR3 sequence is CASSPGTSGRYEQFF. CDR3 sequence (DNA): TGTGCCAGCAGCCCCGGGACTAGCGGGAGGTATGAGCAGTTCTTC.

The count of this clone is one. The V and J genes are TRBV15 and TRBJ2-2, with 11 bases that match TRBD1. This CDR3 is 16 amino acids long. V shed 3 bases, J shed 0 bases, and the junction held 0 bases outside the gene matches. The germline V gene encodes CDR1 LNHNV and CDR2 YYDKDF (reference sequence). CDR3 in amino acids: CATSRGQGANTGELFF. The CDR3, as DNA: TGTGCCACCAGCAGGGGACAGGGGGCGAACACCGGGGAGCTGTTTTTT.

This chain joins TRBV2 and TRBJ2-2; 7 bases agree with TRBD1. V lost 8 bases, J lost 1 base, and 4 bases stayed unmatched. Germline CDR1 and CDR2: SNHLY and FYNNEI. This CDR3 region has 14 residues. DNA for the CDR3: TGTGCCAGCTCCGGGACAGAGAACACCGGGGAGCTGTTTTTT. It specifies CASSGTENTGELFF.

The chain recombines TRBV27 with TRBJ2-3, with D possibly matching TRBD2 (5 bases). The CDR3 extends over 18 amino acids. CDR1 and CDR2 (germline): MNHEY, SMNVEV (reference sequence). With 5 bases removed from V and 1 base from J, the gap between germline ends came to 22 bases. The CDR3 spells CASSPSGVPFPGTDTQYF. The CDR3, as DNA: TGTGCCAGCAGTCCATCCGGGGTCCCTTTTCCGGGCACAGATACGCAGTATTTT.

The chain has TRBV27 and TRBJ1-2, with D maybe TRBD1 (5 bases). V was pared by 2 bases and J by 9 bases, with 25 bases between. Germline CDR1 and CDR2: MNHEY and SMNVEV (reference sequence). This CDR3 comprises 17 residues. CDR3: CASSLQGASSLRVSYTF. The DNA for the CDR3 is TGTGCCAGCAGTTTACAAGGGGCGTCCAGCCTGCGAGTGAGCTACACCTTC.